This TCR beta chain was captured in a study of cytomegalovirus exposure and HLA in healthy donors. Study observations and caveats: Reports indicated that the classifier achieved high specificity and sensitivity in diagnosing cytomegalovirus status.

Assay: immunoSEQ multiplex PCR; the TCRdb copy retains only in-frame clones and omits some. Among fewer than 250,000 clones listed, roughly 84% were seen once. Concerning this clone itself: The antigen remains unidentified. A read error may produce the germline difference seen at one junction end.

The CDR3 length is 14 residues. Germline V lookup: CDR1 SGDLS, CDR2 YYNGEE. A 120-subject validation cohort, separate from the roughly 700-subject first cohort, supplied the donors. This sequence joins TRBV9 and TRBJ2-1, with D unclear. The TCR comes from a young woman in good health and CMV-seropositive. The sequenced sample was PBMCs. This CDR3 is CASSIGGGYNEQFF. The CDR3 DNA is TGTGCGAGCAGCATCGGCGGTGGTTACAATGAGCAGTTCTTC.